These 5 T cell receptor beta chains share one sample of origin, sequenced in a study of cytomegalovirus exposure and HLA in healthy donors. PCR employed 60 Vbeta and 13 Jbeta primers. Generated by immunoSEQ multiplex PCR, the TCRdb table keeps only in-frame clones and is missing some. Of about 110,000 clones in the sample, around 77% are singletons; the top ten hold 5% to 6%. The source material was PBMCs. These receptors came from a woman under 40 in good health and CMV-seropositive.

The chain links TRBV7-9 to TRBJ2-6, with TRBD1 matching 11 bases. The length of the CDR3 is 18 residues. Germline V gives CDR1 SEHNR, CDR2 FQNEAQ (reference sequence). Unmatched junction bases numbered 6, after V lost 3 bases and J lost 2 bases. CDR3 DNA sequence: TGTGCCAGCAGCTTTGCCGGGACAGGGGGTACTGGGGCCAACGTCCTGACTTTC. Protein: CASSFAGTGGTGANVLTF.

This clone was found a few times. This chain links TRBV4-1 with TRBJ1-5; no definite D call. Deletions cut 4 bases from V and 7 bases from J, with 11 bases between. Germline CDR1 reads MGHRA; CDR2 reads YSYEKL. The CDR3 has 13 residues. CDR3 in amino acids: CASSPEGWQPQHF. In DNA form, the CDR3 reads TGCGCCAGCAGCCCCGAGGGATGGCAGCCCCAGCATTTT.

Worth noting for this clone: An end of the junction differs from the germline gene, which may be a read error. This sequence joins TRBV5-6 and TRBJ1-2, with D perhaps matching TRBD1 (6 bases). Germline CDR1 and CDR2: SGHDT and YYEEEE. The CDR3 length is 16 residues. CDR3 region: CASRLGAVSANYGYTF. The CDR3, as DNA: TGTGCCAGCAGGTTGGGGGCCGTCTCTGCTAACTATGGCTACACCTTC.

The chain carries TRBV5-1 and TRBJ1-4; 9 bases fit TRBD1. This CDR3 region has 14 residues. The germline V gene has CDR1 SGHRS and CDR2 YFSETQ. V shed 3 bases and J 8 bases; nucleotides not matched to a gene: 5. In DNA, the CDR3 is TGCGCCAGCAGCTCGGGACAGGGTCAAGAAAAACTGTTTTTT. Translated, it gives CASSSGQGQEKLFF.

The chain uses TRBV11-3 and TRBJ1-1; a weak D match, TRBD1 (6 bases). CDR1 SGHNT and CDR2 YENEEA come from the germline V gene. V dropped 0 bases and J dropped 4 bases, with 15 bases sitting between them. CDR3 length equals 16 residues. The CDR3 bases are TGTGCCAGCAGCTTAGAGGGGGCAGGGGAGGGCACTGAAGCTTTCTTT. It is translated as CASSLEGAGEGTEAFF.